This TCR beta chain is drawn from a study of blood T cell repertoires in COVID-19. The overall study: The samples span acute and convalescent COVID-19 from the United States, Italy and Spain. T cells, B-cell-depleted T cells, or PBMCs provided the cDNA or gDNA that served as material.

This clone was found a few times. Additional DNA sequences in this sample encode the identical CDR3. In the original analysis: Amplification from reference gene primers served as the basis for estimated nucleated cell counts. Produced via immunoSEQ multiplex PCR; TCRdb's table is partial and in-frame only. From that table come the V and J calls and clone size; the DNA was used to work out D and trimming. The table shows about 210,000 clones, with 70% to 90% occurring only once. Trimming removed 7 bases at V and 6 bases at J, with 19 bases between. The CDR3 covers 15 residues. CDR1 SNHLY and CDR2 FYNNEI come from the germline V gene.

Specimen: peripheral blood. The chain links TRBV2 to TRBJ1-5; possible D gene TRBD1, 6 bases. The clonotype originates from a woman between 40 and 55 years old with acute or convalescent COVID-19. The CDR3 loop is CASTAGGAWGQPQHF. CDR3 DNA: TGTGCCAGCACAGCGGGGGGGGCGTGGGGTCAGCCCCAGCATTTT.